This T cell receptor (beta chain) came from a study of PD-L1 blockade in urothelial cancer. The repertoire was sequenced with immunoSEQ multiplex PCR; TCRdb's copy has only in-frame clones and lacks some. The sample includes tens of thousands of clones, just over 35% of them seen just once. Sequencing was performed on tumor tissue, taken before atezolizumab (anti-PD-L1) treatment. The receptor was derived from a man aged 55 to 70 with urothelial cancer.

The DNA for the CDR3 is TGTGCCAGCAGTTTTACTAGCGGGGGCCCCAGGAGCACAGATACGCAGTATTTT. Its translation: CASSFTSGGPRSTDTQYF. V gene TRBV6-8 combines with J gene TRBJ2-3; 11 nucleotides align to TRBD2. With 4 bases clipped from V and 0 bases from J, the junction kept 9 bases outside the gene matches. In germline, CDR1 is MNHGY, CDR2 SAAAGT. The CDR3 has 18 amino acids.